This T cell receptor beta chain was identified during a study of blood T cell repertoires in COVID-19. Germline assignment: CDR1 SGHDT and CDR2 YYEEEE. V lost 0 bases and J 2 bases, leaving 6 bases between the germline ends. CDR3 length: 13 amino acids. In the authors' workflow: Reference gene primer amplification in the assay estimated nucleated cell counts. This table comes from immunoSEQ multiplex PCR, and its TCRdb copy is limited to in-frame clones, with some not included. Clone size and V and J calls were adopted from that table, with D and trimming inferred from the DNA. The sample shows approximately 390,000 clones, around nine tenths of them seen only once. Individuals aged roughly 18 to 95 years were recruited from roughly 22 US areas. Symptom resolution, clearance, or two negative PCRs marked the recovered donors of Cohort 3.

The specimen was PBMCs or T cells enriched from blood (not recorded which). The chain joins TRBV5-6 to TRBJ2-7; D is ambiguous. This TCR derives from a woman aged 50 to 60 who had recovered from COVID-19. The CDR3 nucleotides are TGTGCCAGCAGCTTGGACAGACCCTACGAGCAGTACTTC. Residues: CASSLDRPYEQYF.